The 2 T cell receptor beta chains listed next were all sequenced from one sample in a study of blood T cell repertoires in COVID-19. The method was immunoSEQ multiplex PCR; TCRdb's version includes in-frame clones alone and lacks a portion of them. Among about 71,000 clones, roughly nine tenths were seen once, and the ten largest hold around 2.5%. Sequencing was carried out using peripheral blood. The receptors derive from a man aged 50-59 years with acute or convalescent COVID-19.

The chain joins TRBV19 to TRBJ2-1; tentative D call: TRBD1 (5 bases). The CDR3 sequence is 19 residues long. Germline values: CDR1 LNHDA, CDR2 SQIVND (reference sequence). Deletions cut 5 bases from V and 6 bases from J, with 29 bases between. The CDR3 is CASSHLSVGLGVKGNEQFF. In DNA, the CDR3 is TGTGCCAGTAGTCATCTCTCCGTCGGGCTAGGGGTTAAAGGCAATGAGCAGTTCTTC.

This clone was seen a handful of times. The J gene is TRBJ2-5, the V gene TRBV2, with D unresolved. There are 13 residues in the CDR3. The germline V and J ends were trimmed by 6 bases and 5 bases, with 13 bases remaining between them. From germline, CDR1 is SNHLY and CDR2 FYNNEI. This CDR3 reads CASSYLELETQYF. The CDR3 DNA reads TGTGCCAGCAGCTACTTGGAGTTGGAGACCCAGTACTTC.